The next 21 T cell receptor beta chains were all read from a single sample in a study of long-term antiretroviral therapy in people with HIV. Survey level was the resolution at which the v3.0 immunoSEQ assay ran. The data were produced by immunoSEQ multiplex PCR, yet TCRdb's version contains in-frame clones alone and is incomplete. Of around 21,000 clones listed, roughly 85% are singletons. The source was unsorted PBMCs, collected at the start of antiretroviral therapy. The source of these receptors is a man in his fifties or sixties with HIV.

The CDR3 loop is CASSDSGAWRKTEAFF. The CDR3 DNA reads as TGTGCCAGCAGTGACTCGGGGGCATGGAGGAAAACTGAAGCTTTCTTT. The chain carries TRBV6-4 and TRBJ1-1; a possible D gene is TRBD1 (6 bases). Trimming cost V 0 bases and J 5 bases, with 16 bases left between them. The V gene's germline CDR1 is MRHNA and CDR2 SNTAGT. This CDR3 comprises 16 residues.

The genes are TRBV28 and TRBJ2-7; the D is unclear. The CDR3 is 13 residues long. CDR1 and CDR2 (germline): MDHEN, SYDVKM. Trimming shortened V by 3 bases and J by 2 bases, and 8 bases separated the two germline ends. In DNA form, the CDR3 reads TGTGCCAGCAGTTTGGGCAGGACCTACGAGCAGTACTTC. It is translated as CASSLGRTYEQYF.

The chain recombines TRBV30 with TRBJ1-5; D unclear. This CDR3 comprises 12 residues. Trimming removed 3 bases at V and 4 bases at J, with 7 bases between. Germline CDR1 GTSNPN, CDR2 SVGIG (reference sequence). The CDR3 region has the DNA TGTGCCTGGAGCCGGGAAAATCAGCCCCAGCATTTT. Translated, it gives CAWSRENQPQHF.

The chain combines TRBV10-3 with TRBJ1-2; D is uncertain. CDR1 is ENHRY and CDR2 is SYGVKD in the germline V gene. V was trimmed by 0 bases and J by 2 bases, leaving 7 bases between them. The CDR3 covers 14 residues. Written as DNA, the CDR3 is TGTGCCATCAGTGAGTCGGCGGAAAACTATGGCTACACCTTC. Residues: CAISESAENYGYTF.

This chain uses TRBV25-1 with TRBJ1-1, with 8 bases identical to TRBD1. Trimming cost V 4 bases and J 5 bases; bases outside gene matches: 12. The CDR3 length is 16 residues. The germline CDR1 and CDR2 sequences are MGHDK and SYGVNS. This chain's CDR3 is CASSAGTGSTGTEAFF. In DNA, the CDR3 is TGTGCCAGCAGTGCTGGGACAGGCTCTACGGGGACTGAAGCTTTCTTT.

V is TRBV27 and J is TRBJ2-7; D possibly corresponds to TRBD2 (6 bases). The V gene's germline CDR1 is MNHEY and CDR2 SMNVEV (reference sequence). The CDR3 covers 17 residues. Trimming stripped 6 bases from V and 1 base from J, with 22 bases between. The CDR3 reads CASSHTRTAGNSYEQYF. CDR3 in DNA: TGTGCCAGCAGCCATACCCGAACGGCGGGAAATTCCTACGAGCAGTACTTC.

This sequence joins TRBV7-6 and TRBJ2-1; TRBD1 matches at 8 bases. The CDR3 runs 16 residues. V lost 5 bases, J lost 5 bases, and 11 bases stayed unmatched. Germline V gene lookup returns CDR1 SGHVS and CDR2 FNYEAQ. The CDR3 is CASSPKTGAGNNEQFF. The CDR3 coding sequence is TGTGCCAGCAGCCCGAAGACAGGGGCGGGTAACAATGAGCAGTTCTTC.

The CDR3 reads CASGPLSPHQPQHF. CDR3 DNA: TGTGCTAGTGGCCCCCTTTCGCCCCATCAGCCCCAGCATTTT. The chain has TRBV12-5 and TRBJ1-5; D is undetermined. Trimming took off 6 bases at V and 5 bases at J, with 14 bases between the two ends. Germline V gene sequence: CDR1 LGHNT, CDR2 FRNRAP. The CDR3 has 14 residues.

This clone is deemed medium-sized. The same CDR3 also results from other DNA sequences found in this sample. V usage is TRBV4-1 and J usage is TRBJ1-1; D may be TRBD1 (5 bases). Germline loops: CDR1 MGHRA, CDR2 YSYEKL. V was cut by 3 bases and J by 4 bases, with 6 bases left in between. The CDR3 is 12 residues long. The CDR3 is CASSHGGTEAFF. In DNA form, the CDR3 reads TGCGCCAGCAGCCATGGGGGCACTGAAGCTTTCTTT.

The rearrangement uses TRBV25-1 and TRBJ1-5; no clear D. The V end was cut by 5 bases, the J end by 6 bases, with 11 bases between. This CDR3 comprises 13 residues. From germline, CDR1 is MGHDK and CDR2 SYGVNS. CDR3 sequence (DNA): TGTGCCAGCAGTTCGCTCGGCGGTCAGCCCCAGCATTTT. Its translation: CASSSLGGQPQHF.

CDR3 sequence (DNA): TGTGCCAGCTACCGACAGCTCTATGGCTACACCTTC. Translation gives CASYRQLYGYTF. The chain links TRBV6-5 to TRBJ1-2; D might be TRBD1 (5 bases). This CDR3 has 12 amino acids. The ends were cut back, 8 bases at V and 4 bases at J, with 11 bases in the middle. In germline, CDR1 is MNHEY, CDR2 SVGAGI.

This clone was detected once. This sequence joins TRBV27 and TRBJ1-5, with no clear D. Trimming took 0 bases from V and 5 from J, leaving 8 bases between them. The CDR3 sequence is 14 residues long. Germline assignment: CDR1 MNHEY and CDR2 SMNVEV (reference sequence). CDR3 amino acids: CASSLSAGYQPQHF. The CDR3 DNA reads as TGTGCCAGCAGTTTATCAGCTGGGTATCAGCCCCAGCATTTT.

This clone was seen only a few times. The chain couples TRBV5-1 to TRBJ1-2, with D perhaps TRBD1 (5 bases). Trimming cost V 3 bases and J 0 bases, with 9 bases left between them. CDR1 is SGHRS and CDR2 is YFSETQ in the germline V gene. The CDR3 totals 14 residues. CDR3 sequence (DNA): TGCGCCAGCAGCTGGGACCGAGCTAACTATGGCTACACCTTC. Protein sequence: CASSWDRANYGYTF.

The sample holds a few counts of this clone. J is TRBJ2-5 and V is TRBV19, with 15 bases identical to TRBD2. This CDR3 comprises 17 residues. Looked up from germline, CDR1 is LNHDA and CDR2 is SQIVND (reference sequence). Trimming removed 5 bases from V and 4 bases from J; junction bases left unmatched: 8. The CDR3 region is CASSLYRTSGGGETQYF. The CDR3 DNA is TGTGCCAGTAGTCTCTACCGGACTAGCGGGGGGGGAGAGACCCAGTACTTC.

V and J are TRBV15 and TRBJ2-3; 13 bases are shared with TRBD2. Germline assignment: CDR1 LNHNV and CDR2 YYDKDF (reference sequence). Losses at the gene ends were 3 bases for V and 0 bases for J; bases not matched to a gene: 9. The CDR3 spans 19 residues. CDR3 sequence (DNA): TGTGCCACCAGCAGTTCCTGGACTAGCGGGGGCCCTAGCACAGATACGCAGTATTTT. Its protein is CATSSSWTSGGPSTDTQYF.

CDR3 in amino acids: CASSQDTGPLGYNSPLHF. The CDR3 nucleotides are TGCGCCAGCAGCCAAGATACAGGGCCTCTTGGTTATAATTCACCCCTCCACTTT. The rearrangement uses TRBV4-3 and TRBJ1-6; tentative D call: TRBD1 (6 bases). Germline assignment: CDR1 LGHNA and CDR2 YSLEER. This CDR3 has 18 amino acids. The V end was cut by 0 bases, the J end by 4 bases, with 16 bases between.

The V and J genes are TRBV5-1 and TRBJ1-2; no clear D gene. CDR1 and CDR2 (germline): SGHRS, YFSETQ. Trimming shortened V by 3 bases and J by 8 bases, and 11 bases separated the two germline ends. The CDR3 extends over 12 amino acids. The CDR3 nucleotides read TGCGCCAGCAGCTCCGACCTGGGAGGCTACACCTTC. Protein sequence: CASSSDLGGYTF.

The CDR3 coding sequence is TGTGCCAGTAGTATGGGGAAAGCTTTCTTT. This encodes CASSMGKAFF. The chain employs TRBV19 and TRBJ1-1; D gene unclear. V lost 3 bases and J lost 9, with 5 bases in between. CDR3 length: 10 residues. The germline V gene has CDR1 LNHDA and CDR2 SQIVND (reference sequence).

The rearrangement joins TRBV28 to TRBJ2-7, with 11 positions matching TRBD1. The CDR3 extends over 14 amino acids. Trimming cost V 5 bases and J 2 bases; bases outside gene matches: 2. Germline CDR1 reads MDHEN; CDR2 reads SYDVKM. The CDR3 nucleotides read TGTGCCAGCAGTCCGGGACAGGGGGCCTACGAGCAGTACTTC. It encodes CASSPGQGAYEQYF.

The rearrangement links TRBV30 to TRBJ2-7; D is possibly TRBD1 (5 bases). The CDR3 sequence is 17 residues long. V dropped 0 bases and J dropped 6 bases, with 24 bases sitting between them. CDR1 is GTSNPN, CDR2 SVGIG, per germline (reference sequence). CDR3 nucleotide sequence: TGTGCCTGGAGTGTACCCCAAGGGGCAGGCCGCACGGGCGAGCAGTACTTC. The encoded protein is CAWSVPQGAGRTGEQYF.

The chain combines TRBV7-9 with TRBJ2-7, with D unclear. V was shortened by 1 base and J by 6 bases, with 13 bases between the two germline ends. The germline gives CDR1 SEHNR, CDR2 FQNEAQ (reference sequence). There are 14 residues in the CDR3. CDR3 in DNA: TGTGCCAGCAGCTTAGGGTGGGATGGTGTCGAGCAGTACTTC. Its protein is CASSLGWDGVEQYF.